The 13 T cell receptor beta chains in this list originate from one sample, sequenced in a study of blood T cell repertoires in COVID-19. Only in-frame clones appear in the TCRdb table, and some are missing; sequencing was by immunoSEQ multiplex PCR. This sample has approximately 70,000 clones, with just over 85% found just once. The sample consisted of peripheral blood. These receptors were obtained from a man in his 70s with active or convalescent COVID-19.

The J gene is TRBJ2-7, the V gene TRBV28, with D possibly matching TRBD2 (7 bases). The germline V gene encodes CDR1 MDHEN and CDR2 SYDVKM. The CDR3 has 16 residues. V lost 4 bases and J 5 bases, leaving 21 bases between the germline ends. CDR3 sequence (DNA): TGTGCCAGCAGTTCTGCTCGTGGGGGGGCTATGAACGAGCAGTACTTC. It translates to CASSSARGGAMNEQYF.

V usage is TRBV19 and J usage is TRBJ2-3; the D is unclear. CDR1 and CDR2 (germline): LNHDA, SQIVND (reference sequence). CDR3 length: 14 amino acids. Trimming shortened V by 1 base and J by 0 bases, and 5 bases separated the two germline ends. DNA of the CDR3: TGTGCCAGTAGTATAGGCGCTAGCACAGATACGCAGTATTTT. This gives the protein CASSIGASTDTQYF. Using reference TRBV19 and TRBJ2-3 for the parts outside the CDR3, the full variable domain is DGGITQSPKYLFRKEGQNVTLSCEQNLNHDAMYWYRQDPGQGLRLIYYSQIVNDFQKGDIAEGYSVSREKKESFPLTVTSAQKNPTAFYLCASSIGASTDTQYFGPGTRLTVL.

The chain uses TRBV5-1 and TRBJ1-1; weak D call: TRBD1 (5 bases). Germline lookup yields CDR1 SGHRS and CDR2 YFSETQ. With 1 base removed from V and 4 bases from J, the gap between germline ends came to 11 bases. The CDR3 is made up of 14 amino acids. The CDR3 is CASSLTRGGTEAFF. The CDR3 DNA sequence: TGCGCCAGCAGCTTGACGCGGGGCGGCACTGAAGCTTTCTTT.

This clone was seen only once. The chain joins TRBV27 to TRBJ2-7, with TRBD2 identical over 10 bases. The length of the CDR3 is 15 residues. Germline V gives CDR1 MNHEY, CDR2 SMNVEV (reference sequence). V dropped 2 bases and J dropped 2; count of bases not matched to a gene: 3. CDR3 sequence (DNA): TGTGCCAGCAGTTTAAGCCTAGCGGGAGCCTACGAGCAGTACTTC. Translating it yields CASSLSLAGAYEQYF.

J is TRBJ2-6 and V is TRBV2, with 11 positions matching TRBD2. The V gene end was trimmed by 5 bases and the J gene end by 1 base; junction bases not matched to a gene: 7. This CDR3 region has 18 residues. Germline V CDR1 and CDR2: SNHLY, FYNNEI. CDR3 nucleotide sequence: TGTGCCAGCAGTTGGACTAGCGGGTTCATATCTGGGGCCAACGTCCTGACTTTC. Translation: CASSWTSGFISGANVLTF.

The chain uses TRBV27 and TRBJ2-1, with a tentative D call TRBD2 (7 bases). Trimming shortened V by 6 bases and J by 6 bases, and 21 bases separated the two germline ends. The CDR3 has 16 amino acids. Germline CDR1 and CDR2: MNHEY and SMNVEV (reference sequence). The CDR3 sequence is CASSHRGGRKVNEQFF. As DNA, the CDR3 is TGTGCCAGCAGCCATAGGGGGGGGCGAAAGGTCAATGAGCAGTTCTTC.

The chain couples TRBV28 to TRBJ1-1, with D possibly matching TRBD1 (6 bases). Germline V CDR1 and CDR2: MDHEN, SYDVKM. V lost 7 bases and J lost 4, with 10 bases in between. The CDR3 spans 12 residues. CDR3 nucleotides: TGTGCCAGCAAAGAAGGGGGCACTGAAGCTTTCTTT. Translating it yields CASKEGGTEAFF.

This chain joins TRBV25-1 and TRBJ2-3, with D possibly TRBD2 on 5 matching bases. CDR1 and CDR2 (germline): MGHDK, SYGVNS. Trimming left V 6 bases short and J 0 bases short, with 10 bases between. CDR3 length: 14 residues. The CDR3 DNA reads TGTGCCAGCAGGAGGCCGGGAAGCACAGATACGCAGTATTTT. Its translation: CASRRPGSTDTQYF.

This rearrangement joins TRBV5-5 to TRBJ1-5; 10 nucleotides match TRBD1. The CDR3 consists of 15 residues. Germline-derived CDR1 and CDR2 are SGHKS and YYEKEE (reference sequence). With 3 bases clipped from V and 3 bases from J, the junction kept 3 bases outside the gene matches. The CDR3 sequence: CASSWGQGINQPQHF. CDR3 nucleotide sequence: TGTGCCAGCAGCTGGGGACAGGGGATCAATCAGCCCCAGCATTTT.

The chain is built from TRBV30 and TRBJ1-2; D is possibly TRBD1 (6 bases). The CDR3 runs to 13 residues. Trimming shortened V by 3 bases and J by 8 bases, and 16 bases separated the two germline ends. Per the germline V gene, CDR1 is GTSNPN and CDR2 is SVGIG (reference sequence). The CDR3 loop is CAWSLSGGIGYTF. The CDR3 DNA reads as TGTGCCTGGAGCCTAAGTGGGGGCATAGGCTACACCTTC.

This rearrangement joins TRBV5-1 to TRBJ2-3; D call uncertain. With 0 bases removed from V and 9 bases from J, the gap between germline ends came to 17 bases. Germline V gives CDR1 SGHRS, CDR2 YFSETQ. The length of the CDR3 is 15 residues. The CDR3 region has the DNA TGCGCCAGCAGCTTGGCTGCGAGGAGCATGAACACGCAGTATTTT. This translates into CASSLAARSMNTQYF.

The CDR3: CASSYSGAGEKLFF. CDR3 DNA: TGTGCCAGCAGTTACTCAGGAGCTGGGGAAAAACTGTTTTTT. The J gene is TRBJ1-4, the V gene TRBV6-5; D gene uncertain. This CDR3 comprises 14 residues. V lost 0 bases to trimming and J lost 8 bases, with 10 bases between them. Germline V gene lookup returns CDR1 MNHEY and CDR2 SVGAGI.

This clone was detected only once. The genes are TRBV6-2 or TRBV6-3 and TRBJ2-7; 8 positions agree with TRBD2. CDR1 and CDR2 (germline): MNHEY, SVGEGT. The CDR3 consists of 15 residues. Losses at the gene ends were 5 bases for V and 3 bases for J; bases not matched to a gene: 9. The CDR3 nucleotides are TGTGCCAGCAGTATTTCGGGGGGGGGAAACTACGAGCAGTACTTC. Translating gives CASSISGGGNYEQYF.